Following are 6 T cell receptor beta chains from one sample sequenced in a study of cytomegalovirus exposure and HLA in healthy donors. Assay used: immunoSEQ multiplex PCR; TCRdb lists only in-frame clones, some missing. The table lists approximately 180,000 clones, approximately 87% of them singletons. Specimen: PBMCs. These receptors all come from a woman under 40 in good health and CMV-seronegative.

This clone was observed once. V is TRBV4-3 and J is TRBJ2-7; TRBD2 is a possible D gene (6 bases). The germline V gene encodes CDR1 LGHNA and CDR2 YSLEER. This CDR3 comprises 15 residues. V was cut by 1 base and J by 0 bases, with 10 bases left in between. CDR3 sequence reads: CASSQGFGSSYEQYF. DNA of the CDR3: TGCGCCAGCAGCCAAGGGTTCGGGAGCTCCTACGAGCAGTACTTC.

The chain carries TRBV6-6 and TRBJ1-1; 7 nucleotides agree with TRBD1. The trim removed 7 bases at V and 5 bases at J, leaving 13 bases unmatched. Germline V gives CDR1 MNHNY, CDR2 SVGAGI (reference sequence). CDR3 length equals 15 residues. DNA of the CDR3: TGTGCCAGCACCCAGACAGGGCAAAAAAGAACTGAAGCTTTCTTT. It specifies CASTQTGQKRTEAFF.

The CDR3 loop reads CASSISGGGGETQYF. CDR3 coding DNA: TGTGCCAGCAGCATAAGCGGGGGGGGAGGAGAGACCCAGTACTTC. The chain carries TRBV6-5 and TRBJ2-5; 10 nucleotides agree with TRBD2. Trimming cost V 6 bases and J 4 bases; bases outside gene matches: 8. Per germline, CDR1 MNHEY and CDR2 SVGAGI. The CDR3 spans 15 residues.

The chain combines TRBV14 with TRBJ2-7; 8 nucleotides match TRBD2. V lost 1 base and J lost 5; bases outside the gene matches: 10. Germline lookup yields CDR1 SGHDN and CDR2 FVKESK. This CDR3 has 16 amino acids. The CDR3 spells CASSQVRRGVGHEQYF. CDR3 coding DNA: TGTGCCAGCAGCCAAGTTAGGCGGGGGGTTGGCCACGAGCAGTACTTC.

The rearrangement uses TRBV21-1 and TRBJ1-2. TRBV21-1 is given as a pseudogene. This CDR3 region has 16 residues. DNA for the CDR3: TGTGCCAGCAGCCCCATGATGTATGGGGGGGCGGGGGGCTACACCTTC. This sequence encodes CASSPMMYGGAGGYTF.

Here the CDR3 reads CASSQRESGNTIYF. The CDR3 nucleotides are TGTGCCAGCAGCCAGAGGGAGTCCGGAAACACCATATATTTT. The chain joins TRBV7-8 to TRBJ1-3, with D hard to call. Trimming removed 5 bases at V and 4 bases at J, with 12 bases between. This CDR3 is built from 14 residues. CDR1 is SGHVS, CDR2 FQNEAQ, per germline.